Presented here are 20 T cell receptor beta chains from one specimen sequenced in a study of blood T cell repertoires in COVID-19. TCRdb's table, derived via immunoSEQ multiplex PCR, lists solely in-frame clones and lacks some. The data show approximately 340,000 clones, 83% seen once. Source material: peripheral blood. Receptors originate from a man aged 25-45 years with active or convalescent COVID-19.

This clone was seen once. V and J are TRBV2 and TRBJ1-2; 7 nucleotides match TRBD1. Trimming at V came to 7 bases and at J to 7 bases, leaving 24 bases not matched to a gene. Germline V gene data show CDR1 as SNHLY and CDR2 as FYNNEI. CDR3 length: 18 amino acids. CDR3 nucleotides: TGTGCCAGCACCGAAGGGGGCGCCGGGGCCTCCCCCTTGGGTGGCTACACCTTC. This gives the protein CASTEGGAGASPLGGYTF.

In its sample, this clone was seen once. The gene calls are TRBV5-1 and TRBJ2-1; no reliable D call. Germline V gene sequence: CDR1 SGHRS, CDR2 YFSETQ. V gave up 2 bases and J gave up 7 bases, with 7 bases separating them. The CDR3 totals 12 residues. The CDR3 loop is CASSFQRNEQFF. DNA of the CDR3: TGCGCCAGCAGCTTTCAACGGAATGAGCAGTTCTTC. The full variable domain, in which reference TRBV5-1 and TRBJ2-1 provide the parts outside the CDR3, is KAGVTQTPRYLIKTRGQQVTLSCSPISGHRSVSWYQQTPGQGLQFLFEYFSETQRNKGNFPGRFSGRQFSNSRSEMNVSTLELGDSALYLCASSFQRNEQFFGPGTRLTVL.

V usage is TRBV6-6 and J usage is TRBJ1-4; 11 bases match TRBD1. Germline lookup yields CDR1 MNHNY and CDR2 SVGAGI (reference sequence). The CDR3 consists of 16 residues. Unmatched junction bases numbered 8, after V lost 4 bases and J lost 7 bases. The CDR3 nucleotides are TGTGCCAGCAGTTCGATGAGGACAGGGGGCCGTGAAAAACTGTTTTTT. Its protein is CASSSMRTGGREKLFF.

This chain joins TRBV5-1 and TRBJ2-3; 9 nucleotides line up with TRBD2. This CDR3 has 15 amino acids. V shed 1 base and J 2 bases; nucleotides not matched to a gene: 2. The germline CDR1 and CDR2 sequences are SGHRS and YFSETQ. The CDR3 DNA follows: TGCGCCAGCAGCTTGATAGCGGGAGTCACAGATACGCAGTATTTT. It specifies CASSLIAGVTDTQYF.

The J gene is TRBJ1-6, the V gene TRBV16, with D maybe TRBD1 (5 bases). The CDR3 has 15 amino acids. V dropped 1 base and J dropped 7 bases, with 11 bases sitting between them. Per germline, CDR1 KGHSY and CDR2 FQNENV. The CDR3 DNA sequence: TGTGCCAGCAGCCAATATGCAGGGTGGAATTCACCCCTCCACTTT. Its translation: CASSQYAGWNSPLHF.

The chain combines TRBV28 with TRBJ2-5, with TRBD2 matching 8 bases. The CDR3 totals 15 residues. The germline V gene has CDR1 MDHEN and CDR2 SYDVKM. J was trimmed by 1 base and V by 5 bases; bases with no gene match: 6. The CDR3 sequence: CASSPWTSTQETQYF. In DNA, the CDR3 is TGTGCCAGCAGTCCCTGGACTAGCACCCAAGAGACCCAGTACTTC.

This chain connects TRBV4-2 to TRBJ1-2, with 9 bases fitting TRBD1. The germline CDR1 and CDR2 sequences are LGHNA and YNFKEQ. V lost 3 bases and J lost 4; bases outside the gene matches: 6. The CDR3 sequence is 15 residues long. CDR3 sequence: CASSQGTGSIYGYTF. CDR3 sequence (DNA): TGTGCCAGCAGCCAGGGGACAGGGTCGATCTATGGCTACACCTTC.

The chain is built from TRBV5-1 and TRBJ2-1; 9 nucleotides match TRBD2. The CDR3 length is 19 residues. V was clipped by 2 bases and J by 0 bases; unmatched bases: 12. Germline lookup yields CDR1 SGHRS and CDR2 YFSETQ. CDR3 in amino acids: CASSLQGPLAGSSYNEQFF. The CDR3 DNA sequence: TGCGCCAGCAGCTTACAGGGGCCTCTAGCGGGGAGCTCCTACAATGAGCAGTTCTTC.

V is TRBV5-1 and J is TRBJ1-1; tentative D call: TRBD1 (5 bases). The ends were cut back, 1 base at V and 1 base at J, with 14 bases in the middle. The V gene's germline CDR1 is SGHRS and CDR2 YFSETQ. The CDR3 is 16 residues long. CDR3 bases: TGCGCCAGCAGCTTGACTATACAGGTCGAGAACACTGAAGCTTTCTTT. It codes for CASSLTIQVENTEAFF.

The CDR3 DNA sequence: TGTGCCAGCACCGAGACAGGGAACTATGGCTACACCTTC. Translated, it gives CASTETGNYGYTF. The chain uses TRBV28 and TRBJ1-2; 7 bases are shared with TRBD1. The germline CDR1 and CDR2 sequences are MDHEN and SYDVKM. V was pared by 7 bases and J by 2 bases, with 4 bases of the junction left unmatched. CDR3 size: 13 residues.

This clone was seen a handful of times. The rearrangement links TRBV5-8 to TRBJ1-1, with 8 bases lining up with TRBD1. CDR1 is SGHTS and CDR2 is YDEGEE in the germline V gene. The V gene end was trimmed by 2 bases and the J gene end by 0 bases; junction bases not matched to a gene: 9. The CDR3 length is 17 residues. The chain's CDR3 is CASSLRTGWPMNTEAFF. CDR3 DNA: TGTGCCAGCAGCTTAAGGACAGGGTGGCCCATGAACACTGAAGCTTTCTTT. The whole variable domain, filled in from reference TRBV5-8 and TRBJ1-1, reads EAGVTQSPTHLIKTRGQQATLRCSPISGHTSVYWYQQALGLGLQFLLWYDEGEERNRGNFPPRFSGRQFPNYSSELNVNALELEDSALYLCASSLRTGWPMNTEAFFGQGTRLTVV.

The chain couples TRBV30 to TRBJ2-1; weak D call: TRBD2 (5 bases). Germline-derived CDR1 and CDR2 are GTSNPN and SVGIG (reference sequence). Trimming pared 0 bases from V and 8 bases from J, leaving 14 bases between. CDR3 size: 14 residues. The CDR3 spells CAWSVSGYWDEQFF. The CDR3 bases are TGTGCCTGGAGTGTGTCGGGGTATTGGGATGAGCAGTTCTTC.

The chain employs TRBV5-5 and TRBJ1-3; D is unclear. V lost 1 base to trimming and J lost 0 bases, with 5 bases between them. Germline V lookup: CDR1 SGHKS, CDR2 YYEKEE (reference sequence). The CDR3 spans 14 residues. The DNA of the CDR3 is TGTGCCAGCAGCTTGCACTACTCTGGAAACACCATATATTTT. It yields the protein CASSLHYSGNTIYF.

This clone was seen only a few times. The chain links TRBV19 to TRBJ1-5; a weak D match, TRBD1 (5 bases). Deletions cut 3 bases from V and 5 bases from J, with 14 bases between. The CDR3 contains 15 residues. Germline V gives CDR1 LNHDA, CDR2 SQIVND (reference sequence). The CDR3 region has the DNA TGTGCCAGTAGTATTTTTAGTACAGGACATCAGCCCCAGCATTTT. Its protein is CASSIFSTGHQPQHF.

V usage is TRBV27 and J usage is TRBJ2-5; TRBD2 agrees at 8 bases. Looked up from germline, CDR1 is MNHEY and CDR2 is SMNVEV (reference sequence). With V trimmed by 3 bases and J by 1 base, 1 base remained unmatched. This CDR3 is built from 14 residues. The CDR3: CASSFLAGQETQYF. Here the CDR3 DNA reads TGTGCCAGCAGTTTTCTAGCGGGCCAAGAGACCCAGTACTTC.

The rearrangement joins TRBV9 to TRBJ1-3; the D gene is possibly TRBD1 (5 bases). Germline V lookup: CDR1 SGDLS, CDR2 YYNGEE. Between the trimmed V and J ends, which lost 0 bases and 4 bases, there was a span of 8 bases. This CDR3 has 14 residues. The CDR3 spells CASSVEGRGNTIYF. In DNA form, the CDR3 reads TGTGCCAGCAGCGTAGAGGGGCGCGGAAACACCATATATTTT.

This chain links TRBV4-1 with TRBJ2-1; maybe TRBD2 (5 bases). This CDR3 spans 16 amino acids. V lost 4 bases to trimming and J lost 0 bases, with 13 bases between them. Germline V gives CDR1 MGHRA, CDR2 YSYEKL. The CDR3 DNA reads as TGCGCCAGCAGCCTAGAGGGCTCTCCCTCCTACAATGAGCAGTTCTTC. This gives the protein CASSLEGSPSYNEQFF.

Here the CDR3 DNA reads TGTGCCAGCAGCTTCAGGGGTGCGAATGAAAAACTGTTTTTT. The encoded protein is CASSFRGANEKLFF. The genes are TRBV5-4 and TRBJ1-4; possible D gene TRBD1, 6 bases. CDR1 and CDR2 from the germline V gene are SGHNT and YYREEE (reference sequence). Trimming left V 2 bases short and J 5 bases short, with 10 bases between. The CDR3 is 14 residues long.

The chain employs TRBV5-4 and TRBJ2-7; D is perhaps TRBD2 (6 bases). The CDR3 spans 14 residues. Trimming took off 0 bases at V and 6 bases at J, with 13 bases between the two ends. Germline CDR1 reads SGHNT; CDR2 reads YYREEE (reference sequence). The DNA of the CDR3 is TGTGCCAGCAGCTTGGCGGGGAGGCTTACCGAGCAGTACTTC. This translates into CASSLAGRLTEQYF.

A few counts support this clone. DNA for the CDR3: TGTGCCAGCAGTGAATTTTTCAAGAGAGGGGGAACTGAAGCTTTCTTT. Its translation is CASSEFFKRGGTEAFF. The genes are TRBV25-1 and TRBJ1-1; a weak D match, TRBD1 (6 bases). The CDR3 length is 16 residues. Germline V lookup: CDR1 MGHDK, CDR2 SYGVNS. V gave up 1 base and J gave up 5 bases, with 17 bases separating them. Combining the CDR3 with reference TRBV25-1 and TRBJ1-1 gives the whole variable domain EADIYQTPRYLVIGTGKKITLECSQTMGHDKMYWYQQDPGMELHLIHYSYGVNSTEKGDLSSESTVSRIRTEHFPLTLESARPSHTSQYLCASSEFFKRGGTEAFFGQGTRLTVV.